The T cell receptor (beta chain) described here comes from a study of T-cell memory formation after mild COVID-19. Findings and limits, study-wide: Shrinking CD4+ clones resided mostly in CM and EM, and CD8+ ones in EMRA. Prior to infection, memory already included some responding clones, suggesting cross-reactive memory joined.

CDR1 is LGHNA, CDR2 YSLEER, per germline. The CDR3 is 15 residues long. V gave up 1 base and J gave up 4 bases, with 14 bases separating them. 5'RACE with constant-segment primers yielded barcoded, UMI-tagged TCR alpha and TCR beta cDNA libraries. A single record per CDR3 protein comes from TCRdb applying MiXCR to the 5' RACE reads. Of 350,000 to 400,000 distinct CDR3 sequences in the sample, approximately 14% were seen once. With regard to this clonotype: Its antigen remains unknown.

The source of this sequence is a man aged 18 to 29 who had mild COVID-19 (a few samples of this study predate the infection). Cell type and time point are not known. Sequenced input: PBMCs or a T cell subset sorted from them (not recorded which). V usage is TRBV4-3 and J usage is TRBJ2-7, with D possibly called TRBD1 or TRBD2 (6 bases each). CDR3 bases: TGCGCCAGCAGCCAAGGAGTCGGGGGCCCATACGAGCAGTACTTC. It specifies CASSQGVGGPYEQYF.